These T cell receptor beta chains were read from a single sample in a study of shared clonotypes between healthy human individuals. TCRdb keeps only in-frame clones here, not all; method: immunoSEQ multiplex PCR. Altogether around 1.1 million clones are present, about four fifths being singletons, with the ten largest covering 0.55% to 0.7%. The sequenced material came from memory CD4+ T cells from PBMCs. All receptors derive from a man between 18 and 29 years old in good health. Some clones in this sample may be carry-over from other donors' samples. Both conserved end residues are part of each CDR3. Each record gives: J gene, V gene, clone size, D gene, CDR3 DNA, CDR3 protein. The D gene is left open where the match is weak. Size is omitted from some rows. Given values are once, few, many or a class for expanded clones.

>TRBJ2-7|TRBV30|once|.
TGTGCCTGGAGTAAGAGCGGGCCTTCAGAGCAGTACTTC
CAWSKSGPSEQYF
>TRBJ2-1|TRBV11-2|.|TRBD2
TGTGCCAGCAGCCCCTTACGACTAGCGGGAGATAAGAATGAGCAGTTCTTC
CASSPLRLAGDKNEQFF
>TRBJ1-1|TRBV30|.|.
TGTGCCGCGGACACCTACACTGAAGCTTTCTTT
CAADTYTEAFF
>TRBJ2-7|TRBV10-3|.|.
TGTGCCATCAGTGAGTCGATCTACGAGCAGTACTTC
CAISESIYEQYF
>TRBJ2-7|TRBV5-1|.|.
TGCGCCAGCAGCTTGGACAGCGAACCCTACGAGCAGTACTTC
CASSLDSEPYEQYF
>TRBJ2-3|TRBV21-1|.|.
TGTGCCAGCACAGACGAGGGCACAGATACGCAGTATTTT
CASTDEGTDTQYF
>TRBJ2-1|TRBV11-2|.|TRBD2
TGTGCCAGCAGGGGACTAGCGGGAGGACTTGACGAGCAGTTCTTC
CASRGLAGGLDEQFF
>TRBJ2-1|TRBV5-1|.|TRBD2
TGCGCCAGCAGCTTGCTTTCTAGCGGTAACAATGAGCAGTTCTTC
CASSLLSSGNNEQFF
>TRBJ2-7|TRBV28|.|.
TGTGCCAGCAGCATAAACGATGCGGTCTACGAGCAGTACTTC
CASSINDAVYEQYF
>TRBJ1-2|TRBV5-1|once|.
TGCGCCAGCAGCTTGGAAAGGCATGGCTACACCTTC
CASSLERHGYTF
>TRBJ2-1|TRBV5-1|.|TRBD2
TGCGCCAGCAGCCCGACTAGCGGGAGGGCCTGGGTCGTTTTCCAGTTCTTC
CASSPTSGRAWVVFQFF
>TRBJ2-5|TRBV20-1|.|.
TGCAGTACTCCCAGGGGAGAGACCCAGTACTTC
CSTPRGETQYF
>TRBJ2-3|TRBV28|.|.
TGTGCCAGCTACGCCCAGGACTTCACAGATACGCAGTATTTT
CASYAQDFTDTQYF
>TRBJ1-1|TRBV28|.|TRBD1
TGTGCCAGCAGTCCTCAAGACGGGGACAGGTGGATTGAAGCTTTCTTT
CASSPQDGDRWIEAFF
>TRBJ2-5|TRBV25-1|.|TRBD1
TGTGCCAGCAGTGCCGGGACAGCCTACCAAGAGACCCAGTACTTC
CASSAGTAYQETQYF
>TRBJ1-2|TRBV4-1|many|TRBD1
TGCGCCAGCAGCCAACATTTCCGGGACAGCATGTATGGCTACACCTTC
CASSQHFRDSMYGYTF
>TRBJ2-7|TRBV6-1|.|TRBD1
TGTGCCAGTAGAGGGGGCCTGAGCTCCTACGAGCAGTACTTC
CASRGGLSSYEQYF
>TRBJ2-3|TRBV9|.|TRBD2
TGTGCCAGCAGCGATAGCGGGAGGTCACGCACAGATACGCAGTATTTT
CASSDSGRSRTDTQYF
>TRBJ2-1|TRBV10-3|.|.
TGTGCCATCAGACGGGACCCGAATGAGCAGTTCTTC
CAIRRDPNEQFF
>TRBJ2-3|TRBV27|.|TRBD2
TGTGCCAGCAGTTCTCCAGCGGGGTACACAGATACGCAGTATTTT
CASSSPAGYTDTQYF
>TRBJ2-3|TRBV18|.|TRBD1
TGTGCCAGCTCACCTGGCAGGGGGACAGATACGCAGTATTTT
CASSPGRGTDTQYF
>TRBJ1-1|TRBV25-1|.|.
TGTGCCAGCGAGGAACGAGACAGCAAGAGGATGAACACTGAAGCTTTCTTT
CASEERDSKRMNTEAFF
>TRBJ1-1|TRBV5-4|.|.
TGTGCCAGCAGCCCCCCCGGGGCGAGGAACACTGAAGCTTTCTTT
CASSPPGARNTEAFF
>TRBJ1-2|TRBV7-2|.|.
TGTGCCAGCAGCTTAGAGGTGGACTATGGCTACACCTTC
CASSLEVDYGYTF
>TRBJ2-7|TRBV19|.|TRBD1
TGTGCCAGTAGCCCCGGGGGACAGGGTTTCTACGAGCAGTACTTC
CASSPGGQGFYEQYF
>TRBJ2-6|TRBV25-1|.|.
TGTGCCAGCAGTGAATCCCTATCTGGGGCCAACGTCCTGACTTTC
CASSESLSGANVLTF
>TRBJ2-7|TRBV4-1|.|TRBD2
TGCGCCAGCAGCCAAGATGGACTAGCGGGACGGGGCGAGCAGTACTTC
CASSQDGLAGRGEQYF
>TRBJ1-2|TRBV9|.|.
TGTGCCAGCAGCGTATTATCCGCCGGGGGCAAGGATAACTATGGCTACACCTTC
CASSVLSAGGKDNYGYTF
>TRBJ2-5|TRBV7-9|.|.
TGTGCCAGCAGCTTAGCAGGGATCGAGACCCAGTACTTC
CASSLAGIETQYF
>TRBJ2-7|TRBV18|.|.
TGTGCCAGCTCCCCAGGACACCTCTACGAGCAGTACTTC
CASSPGHLYEQYF
>TRBJ1-1|TRBV7-3|.|TRBD1
TGTGCCAGCAGCCTCGACAGGGGGGCTGCTGAGGCTTTCTTT
CASSLDRGAAEAFF
>TRBJ1-6|TRBV2|.|.
TGTGCCAGCCAATCCCGTAGTTCACCCCTCCACTTT
CASQSRSSPLHF
>TRBJ2-1|TRBV14|.|TRBD1
TGTGCCAGCAGCCAAGATATAGGGACAGTCTACAATGAGCAGTTCTTC
CASSQDIGTVYNEQFF
>TRBJ2-3|TRBV7-2|.|.
TGTGCCAGCAGCTTTCTTCCTATCCAGTTCACAGATACGCAGTATTTT
CASSFLPIQFTDTQYF
>TRBJ2-7|TRBV5-1|.|.
TGCGCCAGCAGCTTCCGGGGGAGCGAGCAGTACTTC
CASSFRGSEQYF
>TRBJ2-1|TRBV7-2|.|TRBD2
TGTGCCAGCAGCTTAGCGGGGACTAGCGGGAAGAATGAGCAGTTCTTC
CASSLAGTSGKNEQFF
>TRBJ1-5|TRBV28|many|.
TGTGCCAGCAGGCCGCCGGGTAGCCCAAATCAGCCCCAGCATTTT
CASRPPGSPNQPQHF
>TRBJ2-7|TRBV27|.|.
TGTGCCAGCAGTTTACAGGCCTGGAAACCGGGTTCCGAGCAGTACTTC
CASSLQAWKPGSEQYF
>TRBJ2-7|TRBV5-1|once|TRBD1
TGCGCCAGCAGCTTGGTGGCAGGGGGTGATAGGGAGCAGTACTTC
CASSLVAGGDREQYF